This TCR beta chain was obtained from a study of response to subunit inactivated influenza vaccine. Regarding the study as a whole: Authors proposed each seasonal influenza vaccination draws in few new T cells.

One entry per CDR3 protein results from TCRdb running MiXCR on the RT-PCR reads. The sample carries hundreds of thousands of distinct CDR3 sequences, about 10% recorded once. Germline trimming cut 4 bases from V and 4 bases from J; bases unmatched to any gene: 4. The CDR3 has 14 amino acids. This clonotype has a count of ten or more. Its specificity is not known. This chain links TRBV12-3 or TRBV12-4 with TRBJ2-1; 7 bases agree with TRBD2. The sample consisted of PBMCs from blood, taken around seven weeks after vaccination. The source is a man aged 50-60 years who received an inactivated influenza vaccine. The CDR3 loop is CASSSPGGYNEQFF. For the CDR3, the DNA is TGTGCCAGCAGTTCTCCGGGGGGATACAATGAGCAGTTCTTC.